What follows are 14 T cell receptor beta chains derived from one specimen sequenced in a study of identical twins (dated by TCRdb to the mid-2010s). Preparation of the library involved 5' RACE. The sequencing machine was an Illumina HiSeq 2000. Starting from the raw public reads, TCRdb applied fastp trimming at Q25, assembled clones with MiXCR and retained in-frame beta chains. Rows matching on CDR3 protein sequence are summarized as one entry with the most common DNA and genes. Across this sample there are some 230,000 distinct CDR3 sequences, with around 6.5% seen only once. The top ten hold 14% to 15% of the sample. This sample was also put to use in a study of T cells expressing NK-cell markers.

The source material was CD8+ T cells sorted from blood. These receptor sequences come from a woman between 18 and 30 years old in good health.

This clonotype occurred a few times. The chain recombines TRBV6-1 with TRBJ2-7; D is uncertain. Germline V CDR1 and CDR2: MNHNS, SASEGT. The CDR3 loop spans 15 amino acids. The ends were cut back, 6 bases at V and 0 bases at J, with 15 bases in the middle. CDR3 in amino acids: CASSPLWDSSYEQYF. CDR3 in DNA: TGTGCCAGCAGCCCTTTGTGGGATAGCTCCTACGAGCAGTACTTC.

This clonotype was found a few times. The chain joins TRBV10-2 to TRBJ2-7; 11 positions agree with TRBD1. CDR3 size: 14 residues. The germline V gene has CDR1 WSHSY and CDR2 SAAADI. V lost 7 bases, J lost 3 bases, and 5 bases stayed unmatched. CDR3 residues: CASKTGQGDYEQYF. As DNA, the CDR3 is TGCGCCAGCAAGACGGGACAGGGGGACTACGAGCAGTACTTC.

The chain recombines TRBV30 with TRBJ2-1; D is perhaps TRBD2 (6 bases). V gave up 1 base and J gave up 4 bases, with 11 bases separating them. The CDR3 has 14 residues. Germline CDR1 GTSNPN, CDR2 SVGIG (reference sequence). The CDR3 sequence: CAWSETSHYNEQFF. DNA for the CDR3: TGTGCCTGGAGTGAAACTAGCCATTACAATGAGCAGTTCTTC.

The chain joins TRBV9 to TRBJ2-1; TRBD2 might be the D (6 bases). This CDR3 has 17 residues. CDR1 SGDLS and CDR2 YYNGEE come from the germline V gene. V was cut by 0 bases and J by 7 bases, with 20 bases left in between. For the CDR3, the DNA is TGTGCCAGCAGCGTAGTGGGCTGGCGGGGTCATAAGAATGAGCAGTTCTTC. Encoded protein: CASSVVGWRGHKNEQFF.

The V and J genes are TRBV6-5 and TRBJ2-7, with TRBD2 as a possible D gene (6 bases). V was trimmed by 0 bases and J by 7 bases, leaving 13 bases between them. Germline values: CDR1 MNHEY, CDR2 SVGAGI. This CDR3 spans 14 amino acids. The CDR3 is CASSYSSGTWEQYF. DNA for the CDR3: TGTGCCAGCAGTTACTCGTCAGGGACTTGGGAGCAGTACTTC.

V and J are TRBV5-8 and TRBJ1-1; D call uncertain. Germline CDR1 is SGHTS and CDR2 is YDEGEE. Trimming took 1 base from V and 3 from J, leaving 16 bases between them. The CDR3 is 16 residues long. The CDR3 DNA is TGTGCCAGCAGCTTGATTACAAAAGGAGAGGACACTGAAGCTTTCTTT. Translation: CASSLITKGEDTEAFF.

This clonotype was observed a few times. This chain links TRBV29-1 with TRBJ2-7, with a weak D call TRBD1 (6 bases). V was cut by 7 bases and J by 1 base, with 11 bases left in between. Germline V CDR1 and CDR2: SQVTM, ANQGSEA. The length of the CDR3 is 12 residues. As DNA, the CDR3 is TGCAGCGCTGGGGACATTTCCTACGAGCAGTACTTC. Amino acids: CSAGDISYEQYF.

This clonotype was counted at least ten times. J is TRBJ2-1 and V is TRBV12-3 or TRBV12-4, with D possibly being TRBD1 (6 bases). Trimming stripped 2 bases from V and 10 bases from J, with 12 bases between. The CDR3 has 13 residues. Here the CDR3 reads CASSLRGHLEQFF. The CDR3 DNA reads TGTGCCAGCAGTTTAAGGGGACACCTGGAGCAGTTCTTC.

This clonotype was observed many times. V is TRBV29-1 and J is TRBJ2-5, with D possibly matching TRBD2 (5 bases). Germline V gives CDR1 SQVTM, CDR2 ANQGSEA. The CDR3 is 15 amino acids. V was clipped by 3 bases and J by 2 bases, with 16 bases between them. CDR3 residues: CSVERNVLGQETQYF. Here the CDR3 DNA reads TGCAGCGTTGAGAGAAACGTACTAGGGCAAGAGACCCAGTACTTC.

This clonotype was recorded a few times. The chain links TRBV20-1 to TRBJ2-2; D uncertain. The CDR3 is 11 residues long. Trimming took 5 bases from V and 6 from J, leaving 7 bases between them. Germline V CDR1 and CDR2: DFQATT, SNEGSKA (reference sequence). The CDR3 DNA reads as TGCAGTGCTGAGGAATCCGGGGAGCTGTTTTTT. As protein: CSAEESGELFF.

The rearrangement uses TRBV29-1 and TRBJ1-2; 8 nucleotides agree with TRBD1. The CDR3 consists of 17 residues. Per germline, CDR1 SQVTM and CDR2 ANQGSEA. Trimming took 0 bases from V and 3 from J; bases not matched to a gene: 12. The CDR3 protein is CSVEDPARTGKDYGYTF. The CDR3 nucleotides read TGCAGCGTTGAAGATCCAGCCCGGACAGGGAAGGACTATGGCTACACCTTC.

In its sample, this clonotype was seen a few times. The chain has TRBV7-6 and TRBJ1-4; 8 bases match TRBD1. The V segment lost 1 base and the J segment 9 bases; nucleotides outside the gene matches: 10. CDR3 length: 16 amino acids. Per the germline V gene, CDR1 is SGHVS and CDR2 is FNYEAQ. The CDR3 region is CASSLEMTGVIQKLFF. CDR3 nucleotide sequence: TGTGCCAGCAGCTTAGAGATGACAGGGGTAATTCAAAAACTGTTTTTT.

This clonotype was seen many times. The chain employs TRBV12-3 or TRBV12-4 and TRBJ2-6; tentative D call: TRBD1 (6 bases). Trimming left V 5 bases short and J 0 bases short, with 14 bases between. The length of the CDR3 is 17 residues. CDR3 region: CASSRTDLSSGANVLTF. In DNA form, the CDR3 reads TGTGCCAGCAGTAGGACAGACCTTAGCTCTGGGGCCAACGTCCTGACTTTC.

This clonotype appeared many times. The chain employs TRBV4-1 and TRBJ1-1, with D possibly being TRBD1 (5 bases). V gave up 5 bases and J gave up 0 bases, with 16 bases separating them. Germline V CDR1 and CDR2: MGHRA, YSYEKL. This CDR3 contains 16 residues. The CDR3 sequence is CASSDREGRLNTEAFF. The CDR3 coding sequence is TGCGCCAGCAGCGACCGAGAGGGACGCCTGAACACTGAAGCTTTCTTT.